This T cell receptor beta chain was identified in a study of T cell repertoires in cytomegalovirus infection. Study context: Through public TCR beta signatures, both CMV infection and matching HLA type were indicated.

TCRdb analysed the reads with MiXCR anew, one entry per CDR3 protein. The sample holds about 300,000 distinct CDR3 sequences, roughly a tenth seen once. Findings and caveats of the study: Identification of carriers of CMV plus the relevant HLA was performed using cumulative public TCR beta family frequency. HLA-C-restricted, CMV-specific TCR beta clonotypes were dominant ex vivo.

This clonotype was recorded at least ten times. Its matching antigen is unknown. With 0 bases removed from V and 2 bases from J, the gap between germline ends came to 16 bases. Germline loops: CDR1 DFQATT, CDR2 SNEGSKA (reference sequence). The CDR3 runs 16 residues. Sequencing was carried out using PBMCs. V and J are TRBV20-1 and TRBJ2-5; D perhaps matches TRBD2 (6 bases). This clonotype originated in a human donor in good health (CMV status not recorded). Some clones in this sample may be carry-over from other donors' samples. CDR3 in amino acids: CSAREIPLGGQETQYF. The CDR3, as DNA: TGCAGTGCTAGAGAGATCCCCCTGGGGGGACAAGAGACCCAGTACTTC.